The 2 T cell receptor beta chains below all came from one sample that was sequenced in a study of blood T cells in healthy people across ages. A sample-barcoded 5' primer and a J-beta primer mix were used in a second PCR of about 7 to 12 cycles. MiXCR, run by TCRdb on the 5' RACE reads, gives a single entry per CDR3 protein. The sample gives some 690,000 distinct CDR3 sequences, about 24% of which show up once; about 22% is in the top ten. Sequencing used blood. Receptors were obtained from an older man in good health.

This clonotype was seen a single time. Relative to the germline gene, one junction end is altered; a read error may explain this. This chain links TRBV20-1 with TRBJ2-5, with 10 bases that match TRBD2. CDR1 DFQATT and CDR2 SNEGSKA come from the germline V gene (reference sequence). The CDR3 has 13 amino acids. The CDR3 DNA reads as TGCAGTACTAGCCTAGCGGGAGTGGAGACCCAGTACTTC. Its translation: CSTSLAGVETQYF.

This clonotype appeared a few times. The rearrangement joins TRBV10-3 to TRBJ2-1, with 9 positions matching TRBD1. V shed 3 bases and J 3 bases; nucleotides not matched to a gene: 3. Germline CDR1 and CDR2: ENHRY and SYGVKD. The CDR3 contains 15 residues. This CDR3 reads CAISDQDRGYNEQFF. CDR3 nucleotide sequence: TGTGCCATCAGTGATCAGGACAGGGGCTACAATGAGCAGTTCTTC.